This T cell receptor (beta chain) appears in the sequencing data of a study of technical replicates of blood from a few donors (TCRdb year 2017). In the case of this clone: What this receptor recognizes is not known. Base qualities are not recorded, but no much larger clone differs from it by a single base.

Library construction relied on the immunoSEQ multiplex PCR assay. TCRdb limited this immuneACCESS table to in-frame rearrangements with V and J called. A share of clones is missing; checked studies link under half to unresolved V genes, and the rest is unexplained. Within this sample are tens of thousands of clones, with approximately 94% of them counted one time only. The top ten clones comprise roughly 0.36% of the sample. This receptor was taken from a human donor in good health. The source material was T cells isolated from PBMCs.

The CDR3 region reads CASSLGLDNQPQHF. The DNA is as follows: TGTGCCAGCAGCTTGGGACTGGACAATCAGCCCCAGCATTTT. The sequence is built from TRBV7-8 and TRBJ1-5, and perhaps TRBD1 as D gene, on 5 matching bases. The V end loses 3 bases and the J end loses 3 bases, and a stretch of 9 bases separates them. CDR1 and CDR2 are read off the germline V gene as SGHVS and FQNEAQ. The cysteine opens and the phenylalanine closes a CDR3 of 14 amino acids. Left in the record is the CDR3 DNA by itself, 42 bases read in frame from the first base. Joined to the reference TRBV7-8 and TRBJ1-5 proteins, this CDR3 gives the full variable domain: GAGVSQSPRYKVAKRGQDVALRCDPISGHVSLFWYQQALGQGPEFLTYFQNEAQLDKSGLPSDRFFAERPEGSVSTLKIQRTQQEDSAVYLCASSLGLDNQPQHFGDGTRLSIL.